Shown below are 14 T cell receptor beta chains from a single sample sequenced in a study of blood T cell repertoires in COVID-19. Using immunoSEQ multiplex PCR, the repertoire was profiled, and TCRdb retains in-frame clones only, with some absent. The table shows over 200,000 clones, with about 80% occurring only once. Sequenced: PBMCs or T cells enriched from blood (not recorded which). These receptor sequences come from a man aged 55 to 70 who had recovered from COVID-19.

J is TRBJ2-6 and V is TRBV9; D is uncertain. Trimming pared 3 bases from V and 0 bases from J, leaving 10 bases between. Germline values: CDR1 SGDLS, CDR2 YYNGEE. The CDR3 covers 16 residues. The CDR3 loop reads CASSGRVSSGANVLTF. CDR3 sequence (DNA): TGTGCCAGCAGCGGGAGAGTAAGCTCTGGGGCCAACGTCCTGACTTTC.

The genes are TRBV5-6 and TRBJ1-2, with 12 positions matching TRBD1. The germline gives CDR1 SGHDT, CDR2 YYEEEE. The CDR3 runs to 15 residues. V lost 0 bases, J lost 5 bases, and 2 bases stayed unmatched. CDR3 DNA sequence: TGTGCCAGCAGCTTGGCGGGACAGGGGGCTTATGGCTACACCTTC. Translation gives CASSLAGQGAYGYTF.

This rearrangement joins TRBV7-2 to TRBJ2-5, with 11 bases matching TRBD2. There are 15 residues in the CDR3. The trim removed 6 bases at V and 2 bases at J, leaving 5 bases unmatched. Germline values: CDR1 SGHTA, CDR2 FQGNSA. This chain's CDR3 is CASRNSGGGQETQYF. CDR3 nucleotides: TGTGCCAGCAGGAATAGCGGGGGGGGGCAAGAGACCCAGTACTTC.

This clone turned up a few times. This chain links TRBV5-6 with TRBJ2-7; D might be TRBD2 (6 bases). The V end lost 6 bases, the J end lost 4 bases, and 17 bases lay between the germline ends. CDR1 and CDR2 (germline): SGHDT, YYEEEE. The CDR3 has 14 residues. The CDR3, as DNA: TGTGCCAGCATGTGGTCGGGGACTGAGTACGAGCAGTACTTC. Amino acid sequence: CASMWSGTEYEQYF.

The rearrangement links TRBV24-1 to TRBJ2-3, with 7 nucleotides matching TRBD2. V was clipped by 5 bases and J by 1 base; unmatched bases: 5. Germline V lookup: CDR1 KGHDR, CDR2 SFDVKD. CDR3 length: 15 amino acids. CDR3 sequence: CATSGGLEGTDTQYF. The CDR3 DNA sequence: TGTGCCACCAGTGGTGGACTAGAAGGCACAGATACGCAGTATTTT.

Concerning this clone: At the DNA level, this CDR3 is encoded by other sequences in the same sample as well. V is TRBV7-2 and J is TRBJ1-2; D is ambiguous. CDR1 and CDR2 from the germline V gene are SGHTA and FQGNSA. The CDR3 is 12 amino acids. Trimming left V 3 bases short and J 4 bases short, with 6 bases between. The CDR3 nucleotides are TGTGCCAGCAGCTTGTACAGCTATGGCTACACCTTC. Protein: CASSLYSYGYTF.

V usage is TRBV6-5 and J usage is TRBJ2-7, with a weak D call TRBD1 (6 bases). The germline gives CDR1 MNHEY, CDR2 SVGAGI. Trimming stripped 2 bases from V and 1 base from J, with 15 bases between. This CDR3 region has 16 residues. CDR3 in amino acids: CASSYGGHSGSYEQYF. For the CDR3, the DNA is TGTGCCAGCAGTTACGGGGGACACTCTGGATCCTACGAGCAGTACTTC.

This chain uses TRBV6-2 or TRBV6-3 with TRBJ2-2; D is perhaps TRBD1 (5 bases). Per germline, CDR1 MNHEY and CDR2 SVGEGT. The germline V and J ends were trimmed by 2 bases and 2 bases, with 6 bases remaining between them. CDR3 length: 14 residues. CDR3 in DNA: TGTGCCAGCAGTTACAGGGGAAACACCGGGGAGCTGTTTTTT. Translated: CASSYRGNTGELFF.

The rearrangement links TRBV4-3 to TRBJ2-7; TRBD2 agrees at 11 bases. There are 17 residues in the CDR3. V dropped 1 base and J dropped 2; count of bases not matched to a gene: 7. The germline V gene encodes CDR1 LGHNA and CDR2 YSLEER. The CDR3 DNA reads as TGCGCCAGCAGCCAAGCGGTAGGGACTAGCGGCACCTACGAGCAGTACTTC. Its protein is CASSQAVGTSGTYEQYF.

The chain links TRBV6-2 or TRBV6-3 to TRBJ2-1; D gene ambiguous. CDR1 is MNHEY and CDR2 is SVGEGT in the germline V gene. Trimming pared 4 bases from V and 8 bases from J, leaving 12 bases between. The CDR3 extends over 13 amino acids. The CDR3 loop reads CASSSPLYYEQFF. The CDR3 region has the DNA TGTGCCAGCAGTTCCCCTCTTTATTATGAGCAGTTCTTC.

J is TRBJ1-1 and V is TRBV12-3 or TRBV12-4; D unclear. The CDR3 is made up of 13 amino acids. V gave up 6 bases and J gave up 1 base, with 9 bases separating them. CDR3 sequence reads: CASRLFQNTEAFF. DNA for the CDR3: TGTGCCAGCAGATTATTCCAGAACACTGAAGCTTTCTTT.

The gene calls are TRBV4-3 and TRBJ2-5; D possibly corresponds to TRBD2 (6 bases). Germline V gene sequence: CDR1 LGHNA, CDR2 YSLEER. The CDR3 runs to 16 residues. The V and J ends lost 1 base and 2 bases respectively, with 14 bases between them. The CDR3 loop reads CASSQGHTGLQETQYF. The CDR3 bases are TGCGCCAGCAGCCAAGGCCACACCGGACTACAAGAGACCCAGTACTTC.

CDR3 DNA: TGTGCCAGCAGTGAAGACAGGGCGTTTTCACCCCTCCACTTT. Protein: CASSEDRAFSPLHF. The rearrangement uses TRBV6-1 and TRBJ1-6, with D perhaps matching TRBD1 (6 bases). Trimming took off 1 base at V and 9 bases at J, with 10 bases between the two ends. The CDR3 sequence is 14 residues long. Germline CDR1 reads MNHNS; CDR2 reads SASEGT.

The CDR3 region has the DNA TGCGCCAGTGGGGACTCGGGAGAGACCCAGTACTTC. Translated: CASGDSGETQYF. This sequence joins TRBV5-1 and TRBJ2-5, with D tentatively TRBD2 (6 bases). The CDR3 has 12 residues. V was trimmed by 8 bases and J by 4 bases, leaving 12 bases between them. Germline V gives CDR1 SGHRS, CDR2 YFSETQ. Full variable domain (rest looked up from reference TRBV5-1 and TRBJ2-5): KAGVTQTPRYLIKTRGQQVTLSCSPISGHRSVSWYQQTPGQGLQFLFEYFSETQRNKGNFPGRFSGRQFSNSRSEMNVSTLELGDSALYLCASGDSGETQYFGPGTRLLVL.